The rows below give T cell receptor beta chains drawn from one sample of a study of graft-versus-host responses after intestinal transplantation. Profiling relied on immunoSEQ multiplex PCR, and the TCRdb table lists in-frame clones only, not all of them. The table shows about 18,000 clones, with roughly 80% occurring only once. The source was ileum tissue, collected roughly 450 days after intestinal transplant. These receptors all come from a human patient who received an intestinal transplant, so some T cells may come from the graft donor. The CDR3 runs from the conserved cysteine through the conserved F or W. The D gene is left open where the match is weak. Clone size is shown for a subset of rows, as once, few, many or a class of expanded clone.

size | D | J | V | DNA | CDR3
NA | NA | TRBJ1-1 | TRBV5-6 | TGTGCCAGCAGCTTTAAACCGCTGAGGACTGAAGCTTTCTTT | CASSFKPLRTEAFF
NA | NA | TRBJ2-3 | TRBV7-2 | TGTGCCAGCAGCTTAACGGGGGCAGTCGGCACAGATACGCAGTATTTT | CASSLTGAVGTDTQYF
NA | TRBD2 | TRBJ2-1 | TRBV4-2 | TGTGCCAGCAGCCAATTCTTCATGACTAGCGGGGGGGCCTATGAGCAGTTCTTC | CASSQFFMTSGGAYEQFF
NA | NA | TRBJ2-7 | TRBV11-2 | TGTGCCAGCAGCCTCTCCAGGGATGCCTACGAGCAGTACTTC | CASSLSRDAYEQYF
NA | NA | TRBJ1-5 | TRBV28 | TGTGCCAGCAGAATGGACACCACGGCCCAGCCCCAGCATTTT | CASRMDTTAQPQHF
NA | TRBD2 | TRBJ2-7 | TRBV11-2 | TGTGCCAGCAGCTTAGAGGGTAGCGGGAACTACGAGCAGTACTTC | CASSLEGSGNYEQYF
NA | NA | TRBJ2-3 | TRBV6-6 | TGTGCCAGCAGTTACGACTACACCACAGATACGCAGTATTTT | CASSYDYTTDTQYF
NA | TRBD2 | TRBJ2-3 | TRBV4-2 | TGTGCCAGCAGCCCTCCGACTAGCGGGACCCCAGATACGCAGTATTTT | CASSPPTSGTPDTQYF
few | NA | TRBJ1-1 | TRBV6-1 | TGTGCCAGCATCTGGCTGGAAGGAACTGAAGCTTTCTTT | CASIWLEGTEAFF
NA | NA | TRBJ2-7 | TRBV27 | TGTGCCAGCAGTTTACGGGGGACAGAAACCTACGAGCAGTACTTC | CASSLRGTETYEQYF
few | NA | TRBJ1-3 | TRBV14 | TGTGCCAGCAGCCGACATTACTCTGGAAACACCATATATTTT | CASSRHYSGNTIYF
NA | NA | TRBJ2-7 | TRBV6-5 | TGTGCCAGCACCCAACCAGGGGATTACGAGCAGTACTTC | CASTQPGDYEQYF
NA | NA | TRBJ1-3 | TRBV28 | TGTGCCAGCAGTTTAGGGGCAGGGGTCTCTGGAAACACCATATATTTT | CASSLGAGVSGNTIYF
NA | NA | TRBJ1-5 | TRBV19 | TGTGCCAGTAGTATAGATCTTTTTTCGGTGGCAGCGAGTTTAAATCAGCCCCAGCATTTT | CASSIDLFSVAASLNQPQHF
NA | NA | TRBJ2-1 | TRBV5-4 | TGTGCCAGCAGCTTCACCGCACCTGAGCAGTTCTTC | CASSFTAPEQFF
NA | NA | TRBJ2-7 | TRBV7-3 | TGTGCCAGCAGCTCAACCCCCGCCTACGAGCAGTACTTC | CASSSTPAYEQYF
NA | NA | TRBJ2-3 | TRBV6-1 | TGTGCCAGCAGTTGGGGCGGGCTAAAATCAGATACGCAGTATTTT | CASSWGGLKSDTQYF